These 19 T cell receptor beta chains came from one sample sequenced in a study of cytomegalovirus exposure and HLA in healthy donors. Primers included in the PCR were 60 Vbeta and 13 Jbeta primers. The repertoire was sequenced with immunoSEQ multiplex PCR; TCRdb's copy has only in-frame clones and lacks some. The data show 150,000 to 200,000 clones, more than 70% seen once. The source material was PBMCs. The receptors stem from a man aged 40-50 years in good health and CMV-seropositive.

The chain couples TRBV7-2 to TRBJ2-5; 7 bases are a match to TRBD2. Germline V gene sequence: CDR1 SGHTA, CDR2 FQGNSA. The CDR3 totals 14 residues. V trimming: 3 bases; J trimming: 2 bases; junction bases outside the gene matches: 3. The CDR3 region has the DNA TGTGCCAGCAGCTTTTGGCGGGGGCAAGAGACCCAGTACTTC. Protein product: CASSFWRGQETQYF. The full variable domain, rest sourced from reference TRBV7-2 and TRBJ2-5, is GAGVSQSPSNKVTEKGKDVELRCDPISGHTALYWYRQSLGQGLEFLIYFQGNSAPDKSGLPSDRFSAERTGGSVSTLTIQRTQQEDSAVYLCASSFWRGQETQYFGPGTRLLVL.

This chain links TRBV28 with TRBJ1-1, with D possibly TRBD1 on 6 matching bases. Germline V gives CDR1 MDHEN, CDR2 SYDVKM. There are 15 residues in the CDR3. The ends were cut back, 1 base at V and 2 bases at J, with 11 bases in the middle. The chain's CDR3 is CASSLYQGLNTEAFF. CDR3 nucleotides: TGTGCCAGCAGTTTATACCAGGGGCTAAACACTGAAGCTTTCTTT.

This rearrangement joins TRBV7-2 to TRBJ2-4, with a tentative D call TRBD1 (6 bases). Germline CDR1 SGHTA, CDR2 FQGNSA. V lost 2 bases and J 0 bases, leaving 11 bases between the germline ends. The CDR3 extends over 16 amino acids. CDR3 residues: CASSLFLGGAKNIQYF. The CDR3, as DNA: TGTGCCAGCAGCTTATTTTTAGGGGGAGCCAAAAACATTCAGTACTTC. Together with reference TRBV7-2 and TRBJ2-4, the CDR3 gives the full variable domain: GAGVSQSPSNKVTEKGKDVELRCDPISGHTALYWYRQSLGQGLEFLIYFQGNSAPDKSGLPSDRFSAERTGGSVSTLTIQRTQQEDSAVYLCASSLFLGGAKNIQYFGAGTRLSVL.

This clone was seen a handful of times. The V call is TRBV6-1, the J call TRBJ1-5, with TRBD1 matching over 7 bases. Germline CDR1 MNHNS, CDR2 SASEGT. The V and J ends lost 3 bases and 3 bases, in that order; junction bases with no gene match: 5. The CDR3 loop spans 15 amino acids. DNA for the CDR3: TGTGCCAGCAGTGACAGGGGGGTAGACAATCAGCCCCAGCATTTT. Its translation: CASSDRGVDNQPQHF.

J is TRBJ1-1 and V is TRBV5-5; D is perhaps TRBD1 (6 bases). The CDR3 runs to 13 residues. The germline V gene has CDR1 SGHKS and CDR2 YYEKEE (reference sequence). V lost 4 bases and J lost 6, with 13 bases in between. CDR3 bases: TGTGCCAGCAGCGAGAGGGGGGGGCCTGAAGCTTTCTTT. Its translation is CASSERGGPEAFF.

V gene TRBV11-2 combines with J gene TRBJ2-5; 10 nucleotides line up with TRBD2. Germline CDR1 SGHAT, CDR2 FQNNGV. Trimming at V came to 2 bases and at J to 5 bases, leaving 11 bases not matched to a gene. The CDR3 extends over 17 amino acids. CDR3 loop: CASSLITSSGSGETQYF. In DNA, the CDR3 is TGTGCCAGCAGCTTAATAACGTCTAGCGGGAGCGGGGAGACCCAGTACTTC.

The rearrangement joins TRBV11-2 to TRBJ2-5, with TRBD2 matching 8 bases. With V trimmed by 7 bases and J by 1 base, 2 bases remained unmatched. The germline V gene has CDR1 SGHAT and CDR2 FQNNGV. The length of the CDR3 is 13 residues. Here the CDR3 DNA reads TGTGCCAGCAAAAGCGGGAGCCAAGAGACCCAGTACTTC. Protein: CASKSGSQETQYF.

The chain employs TRBV27 and TRBJ1-5; D remains unclear. The CDR3 length is 15 residues. Trimming left V 2 bases short and J 10 bases short, with 18 bases between. In germline, CDR1 is MNHEY, CDR2 SMNVEV (reference sequence). CDR3 loop: CASSLIGRFGDPQHF. The CDR3 bases are TGTGCCAGCAGTTTAATAGGTCGGTTCGGGGATCCCCAGCATTTT.

The V gene is TRBV23-1, the J gene TRBJ2-5; D not resolved. TRBV23-1 qualifies as an ORF whose function is uncertain. V lost 0 bases, J lost 2 bases, and 13 bases lay in between. The CDR3 has 16 residues. The DNA for the CDR3 is TGCGCCAGCAGTCAATCCCTGGCTAGTTGGCAAGAGACCCAGTACTTC. Translating it yields CASSQSLASWQETQYF.

This clone was seen once. The CDR3 reads CASSLGLDYEQYF. In DNA, the CDR3 is TGTGCCAGCAGCTTGGGACTAGACTACGAGCAGTACTTC. The chain is built from TRBV7-8 and TRBJ2-7, with 8 nucleotides matching TRBD2. There are 13 residues in the CDR3. From germline, CDR1 is SGHVS and CDR2 FQNEAQ. Trimming cost V 3 bases and J 3 bases; bases outside gene matches: 1.

The rearrangement links TRBV11-1 to TRBJ1-2; 7 bases map to TRBD1. Germline CDR1 and CDR2: SGHAT and FQDESV (reference sequence). CDR3 length: 14 residues. V shed 6 bases and J 7 bases; nucleotides not matched to a gene: 11. The CDR3: CASSLDRTTLGYTF. CDR3 nucleotides: TGTGCCAGCAGTTTGGACAGGACCACCCTTGGCTACACCTTC.

This chain links TRBV5-4 with TRBJ2-2, with 8 positions matching TRBD1. The CDR3 is made up of 13 amino acids. The V gene's germline CDR1 is SGHNT and CDR2 YYREEE (reference sequence). Unmatched junction bases numbered 4, after V lost 4 bases and J lost 8 bases. The CDR3 sequence: CASSQGQVGELFF. CDR3 in DNA: TGTGCCAGCAGCCAGGGACAGGTTGGGGAGCTGTTTTTT.

The chain employs TRBV9 and TRBJ1-3; 7 bases align to TRBD1. CDR3 size: 13 residues. Trimming removed 4 bases from V and 5 bases from J; junction bases left unmatched: 3. Germline V gene data show CDR1 as SGDLS and CDR2 as YYNGEE. CDR3 loop: CASSKQGRNTIYF. CDR3 in DNA: TGTGCCAGCAGCAAACAGGGGAGAAACACCATATATTTT. Using reference TRBV9 and TRBJ1-3 for the parts outside the CDR3, the full variable domain is DSGVTQTPKHLITATGQRVTLRCSPRSGDLSVYWYQQSLDQGLQFLIQYYNGEERAKGNILERFSAQQFPDLHSELNLSSLELGDSALYFCASSKQGRNTIYFGEGSWLTVV.

The rearrangement uses TRBV4-3 and TRBJ1-2, with a weak D call TRBD1 (5 bases). This CDR3 region has 14 residues. The ends were cut back, 0 bases at V and 5 bases at J, with 10 bases in the middle. Germline V gives CDR1 LGHNA, CDR2 YSLEER. For the CDR3, the DNA is TGCGCCAGCAGCCAAGACGCGGGGACTTATGGCTACACCTTC. Translation: CASSQDAGTYGYTF.

The genes are TRBV18 and TRBJ2-7; 7 bases agree with TRBD2. The V and J ends lost 4 bases and 0 bases, in that order; junction bases with no gene match: 6. The CDR3 loop spans 15 amino acids. The germline gives CDR1 KGHSH, CDR2 LQKENI. The DNA for the CDR3 is TGTGCCAGCTCACGAGGAGCGGGGACCTCCTACGAGCAGTACTTC. Translation gives CASSRGAGTSYEQYF.

A few counts support this clone. The chain couples TRBV7-8 to TRBJ1-2; a possible D gene is TRBD1 (5 bases). CDR3 size: 16 residues. In germline, CDR1 is SGHVS, CDR2 FQNEAQ. Between the trimmed V and J ends, which lost 8 bases and 2 bases, there was a span of 21 bases. The CDR3 DNA follows: TGTGCCAGCTTGGAGGGAACTGCTAGGGGCAACTATGGCTACACCTTC. Its protein product is CASLEGTARGNYGYTF.

The V gene is TRBV5-1, the J gene TRBJ2-7; TRBD1 is a possible D gene (6 bases). Germline V gene lookup returns CDR1 SGHRS and CDR2 YFSETQ. The ends were cut back, 7 bases at V and 1 base at J, with 15 bases in the middle. The CDR3 has 14 residues. The CDR3 region is CASGWGHQSYEQYF. CDR3 in DNA: TGCGCCAGCGGCTGGGGACACCAGTCCTACGAGCAGTACTTC.

The chain joins TRBV28 to TRBJ1-1; D gene uncertain. Trimming took off 5 bases at V and 5 bases at J, with 15 bases between the two ends. CDR3 length: 14 amino acids. Germline lookup yields CDR1 MDHEN and CDR2 SYDVKM. The CDR3 loop is CASSLTGDWTEAFF. The CDR3 nucleotides read TGTGCCAGCAGTCTCACCGGTGATTGGACTGAAGCTTTCTTT.

J is TRBJ2-1 and V is TRBV30, with a weak D call TRBD1 (6 bases). V was clipped by 3 bases and J by 0 bases, with 15 bases between them. This CDR3 region has 16 residues. Germline-derived CDR1 and CDR2 are GTSNPN and SVGIG (reference sequence). CDR3 loop: CAWSLKTGRSYNEQFF. CDR3 nucleotide sequence: TGTGCCTGGAGCCTAAAGACAGGACGCTCCTACAATGAGCAGTTCTTC.